This TCR beta chain was sequenced in a study of cytomegalovirus exposure and HLA in healthy donors. Regarding the study as a whole: Reports indicate that TCR beta sequences accurately predicted the HLA-A and HLA-B alleles of most subjects. Previously analyzed data showed that most TCR beta V segments were productive at a frequency of about 90% or about 30%.

Germline V gene sequence: CDR1 MNHEY, CDR2 SMNVEV (reference sequence). The CDR3 is 15 amino acids. The junction had 5 bases not matched to a gene; V was cut back by 6 bases and J by 0 bases. This clone was recorded only once. The antigen remains unidentified. The PCR was carried out with 60 Vbeta primers and 13 Jbeta primers. Only in-frame clones appear in the TCRdb table, and some are missing; sequencing was by immunoSEQ multiplex PCR. The repertoire has about 140,000 clones, less than 85% of them found once; the top ten carry over 8.5%. The TCR sequence derives from a woman aged 50 to 65 in good health and CMV-seropositive. Source material: PBMCs. The rearrangement uses TRBV27 and TRBJ2-5; TRBD2 matches at 9 bases. The CDR3 DNA is TGTGCCAGCAGCAGACTAGCGGTGTACCAAGAGACCCAGTACTTC. Protein: CASSRLAVYQETQYF.